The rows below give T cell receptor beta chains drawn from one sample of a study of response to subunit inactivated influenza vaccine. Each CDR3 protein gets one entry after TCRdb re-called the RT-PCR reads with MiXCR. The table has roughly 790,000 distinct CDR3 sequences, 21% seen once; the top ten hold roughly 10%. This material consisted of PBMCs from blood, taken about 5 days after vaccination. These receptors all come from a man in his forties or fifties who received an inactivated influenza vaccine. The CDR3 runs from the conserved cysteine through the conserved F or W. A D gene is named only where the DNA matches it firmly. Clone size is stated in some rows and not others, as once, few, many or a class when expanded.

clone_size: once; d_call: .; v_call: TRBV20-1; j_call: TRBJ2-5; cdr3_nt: TGCAGTGCTAGAGATATTCGGGCGGGACGGATCCAAGAGACCCAGTACTTC; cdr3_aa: CSARDIRAGRIQETQYF
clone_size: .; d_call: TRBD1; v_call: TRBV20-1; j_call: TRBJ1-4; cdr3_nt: TGCAGTGCTATGCTGACAGGGCGAGACGAAAAACTGTTTTTT; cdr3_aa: CSAMLTGRDEKLFF
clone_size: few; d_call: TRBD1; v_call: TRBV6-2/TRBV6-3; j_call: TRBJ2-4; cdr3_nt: TGTGCCAGCAGTTACTCGATTTCTTTTCCCGACAGGGGGCCCGACAAAAACATTCAGTACTTC; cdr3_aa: CASSYSISFPDRGPDKNIQYF
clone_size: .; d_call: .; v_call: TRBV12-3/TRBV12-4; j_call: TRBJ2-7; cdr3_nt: TGTGCCAGCAGTTTGAGTCCCGTGAACAGGAGATCCTACGAGCAGTACTTC; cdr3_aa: CASSLSPVNRRSYEQYF
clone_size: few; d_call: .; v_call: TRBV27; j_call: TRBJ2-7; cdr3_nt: TGTCCCAGCAGTCCCCCTTGGTTCGACGAGCAGTACTTC; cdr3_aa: CPSSPPWFDEQYF
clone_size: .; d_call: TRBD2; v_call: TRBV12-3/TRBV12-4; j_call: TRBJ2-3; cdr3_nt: TGTGCCAGCACCAACCGGGGGGCTAGCGGGGCTAGCACAGATACGCAGTATTTT; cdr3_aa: CASTNRGASGASTDTQYF
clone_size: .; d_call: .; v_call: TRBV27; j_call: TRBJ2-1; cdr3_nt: TGTGCCAGCAGTGTGACAGGAAACTCCTACAATGAGCAGTTCTTC; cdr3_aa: CASSVTGNSYNEQFF
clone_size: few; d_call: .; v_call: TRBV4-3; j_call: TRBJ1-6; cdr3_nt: TGCGCCAGCAGCCAAGTATTGGGGACTAATTCACCCCTCCACTTT; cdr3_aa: CASSQVLGTNSPLHF
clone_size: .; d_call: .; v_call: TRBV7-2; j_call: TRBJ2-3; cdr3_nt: TGTGCCAGCAGCTTCTACCGCTTAGATACGCAGTATTTT; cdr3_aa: CASSFYRLDTQYF
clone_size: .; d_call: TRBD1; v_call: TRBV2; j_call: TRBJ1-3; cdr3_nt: TGTGCCAGCAGATCCGACAGGGCTGGAAACACCATATATTTT; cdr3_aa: CASRSDRAGNTIYF
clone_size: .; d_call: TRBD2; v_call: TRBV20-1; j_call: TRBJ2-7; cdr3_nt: TGCAGTGGCACTAGCGGGAGTAGAGCTCTAGAGCAGTACTTC; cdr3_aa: CSGTSGSRALEQYF
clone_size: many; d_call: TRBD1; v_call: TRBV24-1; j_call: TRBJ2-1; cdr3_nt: TGTGCCACCAGTGGTCAGACAGGGACCCCCTACAATGAGCAGTTCTTC; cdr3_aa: CATSGQTGTPYNEQFF
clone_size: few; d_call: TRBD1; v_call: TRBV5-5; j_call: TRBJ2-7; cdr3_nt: TGTGCCAGCAGCTATAACAGGGGGTACGAGCAGTACTTC; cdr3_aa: CASSYNRGYEQYF
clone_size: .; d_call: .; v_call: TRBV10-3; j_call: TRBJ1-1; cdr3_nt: TGTGCCATCAGTTTACAGGGAGATGAAGCTTTCTTT; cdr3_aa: CAISLQGDEAFF
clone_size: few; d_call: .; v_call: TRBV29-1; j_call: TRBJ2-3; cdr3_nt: TGCAGCGTTGTGCCTAGTACTAGCACAGATACGCAGTATTTT; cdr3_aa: CSVVPSTSTDTQYF
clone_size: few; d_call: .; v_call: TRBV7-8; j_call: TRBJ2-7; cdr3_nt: TGTGCCAGCAGCTTAGCTTCCAGGAACCACGAGCAGTACTTC; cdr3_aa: CASSLASRNHEQYF
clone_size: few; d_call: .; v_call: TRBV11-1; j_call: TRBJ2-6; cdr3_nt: TGTGCCAGCAGCTCCAGGAGGGGGGACAGTTCCTTTATTGGGGCCAACGTCCTGACTTTC; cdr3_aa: CASSSRRGDSSFIGANVLTF
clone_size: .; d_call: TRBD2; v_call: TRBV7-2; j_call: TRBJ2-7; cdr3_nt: TGTGCCAGCAGAGCAGCGGGAGTGAGTGAGCAGTACTTC; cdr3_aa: CASRAAGVSEQYF
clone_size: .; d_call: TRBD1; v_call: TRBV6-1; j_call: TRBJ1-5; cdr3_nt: TGTGCCAGCAGTCGGGGACAGCATAGCAATCAGCCCCAGCATTTT; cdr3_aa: CASSRGQHSNQPQHF
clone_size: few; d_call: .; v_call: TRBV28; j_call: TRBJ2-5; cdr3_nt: TGTGCCAGCACTGGACCCTACCAAGAGACCCAGTACTTC; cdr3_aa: CASTGPYQETQYF
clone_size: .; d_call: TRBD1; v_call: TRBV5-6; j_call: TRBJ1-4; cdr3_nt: TGTGCCAGCAGCTTGGAAGGGACAGGGGGCGTCGAAAAACTGTTTTTT; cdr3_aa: CASSLEGTGGVEKLFF
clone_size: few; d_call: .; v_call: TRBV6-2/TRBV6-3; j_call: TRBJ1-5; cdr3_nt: TGTGCCAGCAGCTCCGAGTGGGGAGGGACGGAGCCCCAGCATTTT; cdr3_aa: CASSSEWGGTEPQHF
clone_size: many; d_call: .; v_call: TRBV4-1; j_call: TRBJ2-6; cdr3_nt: TGCGCCAGCAGCCAAGTACTACGGAACTCTGGGGCCAACGTCCTGACTTTC; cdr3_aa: CASSQVLRNSGANVLTF
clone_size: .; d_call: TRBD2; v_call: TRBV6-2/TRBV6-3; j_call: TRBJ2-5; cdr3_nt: TGTGCCAGCAGTTACTCGGGACTAGAGCAAGAGACCCAGTACTTC; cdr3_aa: CASSYSGLEQETQYF
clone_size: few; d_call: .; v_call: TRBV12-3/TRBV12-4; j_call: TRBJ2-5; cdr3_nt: TGTGCCAGCAGTGCCCAGAGTGGGTCGGGAGAGACCCAGTACTTC; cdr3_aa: CASSAQSGSGETQYF
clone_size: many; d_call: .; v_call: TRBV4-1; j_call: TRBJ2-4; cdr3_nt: TGCGCCAGCAGCCAAGTTATTTCCCGGAGGGGGCAAAACATTCAGTACTTC; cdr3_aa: CASSQVISRRGQNIQYF
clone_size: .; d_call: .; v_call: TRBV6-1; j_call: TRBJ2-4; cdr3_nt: TGTGCCGTGGCATCTTCCCTGCGCAGAAACATTCAGTACTTC; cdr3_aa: CAVASSLRRNIQYF
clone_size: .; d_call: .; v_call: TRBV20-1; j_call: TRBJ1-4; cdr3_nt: TGCAGTGCTAGAGATCTCCAGGGTGCTAATGAAAAACTGTTTTTT; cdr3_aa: CSARDLQGANEKLFF
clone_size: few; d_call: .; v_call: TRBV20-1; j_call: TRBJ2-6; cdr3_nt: TGCAGTGCTAGGTCCGGGACTGGGGCCAACGTCCTGACTTTC; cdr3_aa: CSARSGTGANVLTF
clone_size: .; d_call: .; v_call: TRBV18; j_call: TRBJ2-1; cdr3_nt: TGTGCCAGCTCACCAGCAGGCGGACACTACAATGAGCAGTTCTTC; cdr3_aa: CASSPAGGHYNEQFF
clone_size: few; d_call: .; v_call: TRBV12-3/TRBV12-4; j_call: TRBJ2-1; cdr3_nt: TGTGCCAGCAACCGGAGGGACAGCACCTACAATGAGCAGTTCTTC; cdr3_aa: CASNRRDSTYNEQFF
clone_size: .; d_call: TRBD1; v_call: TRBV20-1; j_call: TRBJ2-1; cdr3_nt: TGCAGTGCGGACAGGGAAGATGAGCAGTTCTTC; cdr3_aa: CSADREDEQFF
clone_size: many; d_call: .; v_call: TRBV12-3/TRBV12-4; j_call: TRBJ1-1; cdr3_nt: TGTGCCAGCAGTCAGGTTATGAACACTGAAGCTTTCTTT; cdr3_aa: CASSQVMNTEAFF
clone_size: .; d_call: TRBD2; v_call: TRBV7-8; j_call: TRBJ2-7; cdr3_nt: TGTGCCAGCAGCCTAAACGTGCTAGCGGGAGTGAAGTACTTC; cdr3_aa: CASSLNVLAGVKYF
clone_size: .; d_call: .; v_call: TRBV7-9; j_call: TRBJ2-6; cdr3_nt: TGTGCCAGCAGCTTCGTGGGCCGGCGGGCTGGGGCCAACGTCCTGACTTTC; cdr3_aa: CASSFVGRRAGANVLTF
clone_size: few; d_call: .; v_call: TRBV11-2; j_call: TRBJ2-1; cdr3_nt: TGTGCCAGCAGCTCTAGGTCCGTTCAGGGTGGGGGCGTCTATGAGCAGTTCTTC; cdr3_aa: CASSSRSVQGGGVYEQFF
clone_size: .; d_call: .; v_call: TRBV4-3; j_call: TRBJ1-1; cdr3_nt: TGCGCCAGCAGCACCCAACAGGCACCTAATGAAGCTTTCTTT; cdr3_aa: CASSTQQAPNEAFF
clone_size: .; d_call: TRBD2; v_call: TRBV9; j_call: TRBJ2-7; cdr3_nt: TGTGCCAGCAGCTACCGGACTAGCGGACACGAGCAGTACTTC; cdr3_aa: CASSYRTSGHEQYF
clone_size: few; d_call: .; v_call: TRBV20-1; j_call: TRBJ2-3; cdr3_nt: TGCAGTGCTAGAGATCTTATAGTCGAGACAGTGGAGACAGATACGCAGTATTTT; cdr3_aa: CSARDLIVETVETDTQYF
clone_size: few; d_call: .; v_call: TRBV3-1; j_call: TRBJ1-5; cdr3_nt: TGTGCCAGCAGCCCCGGGACGATCAATCAGCCCCAGCATTTT; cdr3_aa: CASSPGTINQPQHF
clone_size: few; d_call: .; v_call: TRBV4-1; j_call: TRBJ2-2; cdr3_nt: TGCGCCAGCAGCCAAGAGTCTGCTACCGGGGAGCTGTTTTTT; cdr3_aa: CASSQESATGELFF
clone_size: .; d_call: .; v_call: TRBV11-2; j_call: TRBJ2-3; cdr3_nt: TGTGCCAGCAGCTTAAGGGTCTCACCCCTAGATACGCAGTATTTT; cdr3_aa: CASSLRVSPLDTQYF
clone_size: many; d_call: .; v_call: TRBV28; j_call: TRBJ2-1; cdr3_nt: TGTGCCAGCAGTTTAGCCCCCCCCGGGTGGGAGCAGTTCTTC; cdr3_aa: CASSLAPPGWEQFF
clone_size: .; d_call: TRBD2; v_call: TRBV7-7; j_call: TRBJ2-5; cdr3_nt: TGTGCCAGCAGCTCAGGACTAGCGGGACCCCAAGAGACCCAGTACTTC; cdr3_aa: CASSSGLAGPQETQYF
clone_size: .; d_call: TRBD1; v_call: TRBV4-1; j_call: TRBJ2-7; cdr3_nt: TGCGCCAGCAGCCGAGGACAGGGGGACTACGAGCAGTACTTC; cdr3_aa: CASSRGQGDYEQYF
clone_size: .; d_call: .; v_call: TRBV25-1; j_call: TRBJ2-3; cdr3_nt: TGTGCCAGCAGTGATCTAGCGCAGGATTTTTCAGATACGCAGTATTTT; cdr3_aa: CASSDLAQDFSDTQYF
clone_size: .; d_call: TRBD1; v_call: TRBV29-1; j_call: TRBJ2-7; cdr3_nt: TGCAGCGTTGTTGACACGGGGACAGGCCCCTACGAGCAGTACTTC; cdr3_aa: CSVVDTGTGPYEQYF
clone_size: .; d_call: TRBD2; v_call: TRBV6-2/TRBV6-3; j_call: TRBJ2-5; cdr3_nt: TGTGCCAGCAGTTACAGGGAGGTTCGGGGGGAAGAGACCCAGTACTTC; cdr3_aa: CASSYREVRGEETQYF
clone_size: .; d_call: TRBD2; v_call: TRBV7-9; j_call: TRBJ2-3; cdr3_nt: TGTGCCAGCAGCTTAGCCAGCGGGGGCCCCACAGATACGCAGTATTTT; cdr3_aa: CASSLASGGPTDTQYF
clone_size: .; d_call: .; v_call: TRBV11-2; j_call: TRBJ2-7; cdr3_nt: TGTGCCAGCATCTCCGAGGCCAGGGGATCCTACGAGCAGTACTTC; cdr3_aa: CASISEARGSYEQYF